Presented here are 13 T cell receptor beta chains from one specimen sequenced in a study of human thymus T cells. Only in-frame clones appear in the TCRdb table, and some are missing; sequencing was by immunoSEQ multiplex PCR. The profile shows some 46,000 clones, roughly 94% of them singletons. The sample comprised blood. The receptors stem from a boy in the first two years of life with a congenital heart defect but otherwise immunologically healthy.

The chain has TRBV5-3 and TRBJ2-3; D is ambiguous. TRBV5-3 qualifies as an ORF whose function is uncertain. Deletions cut 2 bases from V and 4 bases from J, with 2 bases between. The CDR3 is 11 amino acids. In nucleotides, the CDR3 is TGTGCCAGAAGCTTAGCAGATACGCAGTATTTT. This gives the protein CARSLADTQYF.

V gene TRBV6-1 combines with J gene TRBJ2-7; D not certain. Deletions cut 6 bases from V and 3 bases from J, with 15 bases between. Germline CDR1 reads MNHNS; CDR2 reads SASEGT. The CDR3 is made up of 14 amino acids. The chain's CDR3 is CASSPYGVNYEQYF. CDR3 nucleotides: TGTGCCAGCAGCCCCTATGGGGTGAACTACGAGCAGTACTTC.

The rearrangement links TRBV28 to TRBJ1-1; D possibly corresponds to TRBD1 (5 bases). Germline CDR1 and CDR2: MDHEN and SYDVKM. This CDR3 spans 10 amino acids. The CDR3 loop is CASRGAEAFF. CDR3 sequence (DNA): TGTGCATCTCGGGGGGCTGAAGCTTTCTTT.

The rearrangement links TRBV9 to TRBJ1-6; TRBD1 aligns across 7 bases. Germline V gene data show CDR1 as SGDLS and CDR2 as YYNGEE. The J segment lost 6 bases and the V segment lost 3 bases, leaving 3 bases of the junction unmatched. The CDR3 runs 14 residues. DNA for the CDR3: TGTGCCAGCAGCGGGGGGGACAGTAATTCACCCCTCCACTTT. Its protein is CASSGGDSNSPLHF. Full variable domain (rest looked up from reference TRBV9 and TRBJ1-6): DSGVTQTPKHLITATGQRVTLRCSPRSGDLSVYWYQQSLDQGLQFLIQYYNGEERAKGNILERFSAQQFPDLHSELNLSSLELGDSALYFCASSGGDSNSPLHFGNGTRLTVT.

The CDR3 DNA reads TGCGCCAGCAGCTTGGGGGCTAGCGGGGGAGGCACAGATACGCAGTATTTT. Amino acid sequence: CASSLGASGGGTDTQYF. This sequence joins TRBV5-1 and TRBJ2-3; 10 nucleotides line up with TRBD2. V trimming: 0 bases; J trimming: 1 base; junction bases outside the gene matches: 5. There are 17 residues in the CDR3. Germline values: CDR1 SGHRS, CDR2 YFSETQ.

This sequence joins TRBV4-3 and TRBJ2-1, with TRBD2 matching 10 bases. The CDR3 runs 17 residues. The V gene end was trimmed by 0 bases and the J gene end by 3 bases; junction bases not matched to a gene: 5. Per germline, CDR1 LGHNA and CDR2 YSLEER. CDR3 sequence: CASSQDRSGGVYNEQFF. CDR3 in DNA: TGCGCCAGCAGCCAAGATAGGAGCGGGGGGGTCTACAATGAGCAGTTCTTC.

The chain uses TRBV11-3 and TRBJ1-1; 8 bases line up with TRBD1. J gave up 1 base and V 4 bases, and 2 bases lay outside the gene matches. Germline CDR1 reads SGHNT; CDR2 reads YENEEA. This CDR3 region has 14 residues. CDR3 DNA sequence: TGTGCCAGCAGCTACAGGGGGGGGAACACTGAAGCTTTCTTT. It codes for CASSYRGGNTEAFF.

This clone was recorded once. The chain links TRBV4-1 to TRBJ1-3; TRBD1 aligns across 9 bases. After removal of 1 base from V and 3 bases from J, the junction contained 13 bases not matched to a gene. The CDR3 covers 19 residues. Germline V gene sequence: CDR1 MGHRA, CDR2 YSYEKL. CDR3 coding DNA: TGCGCCAGCAGCCAAGGGCCGGGACAGGGTAGAGTATATGGAAACACCATATATTTT. This encodes CASSQGPGQGRVYGNTIYF.

The CDR3 region is CASNRGAGNEQFF. CDR3 sequence (DNA): TGTGCCAGTAATCGGGGGGCAGGCAATGAGCAGTTCTTC. This chain uses TRBV19 with TRBJ2-1, with D perhaps TRBD2 (7 bases). Trimming stripped 7 bases from V and 6 bases from J, with 13 bases between. The germline V gene has CDR1 LNHDA and CDR2 SQIVND (reference sequence). The CDR3 totals 13 residues. The full variable domain, with the rest looked up from reference TRBV19 and TRBJ2-1, is DGGITQSPKYLFRKEGQNVTLSCEQNLNHDAMYWYRQDPGQGLRLIYYSQIVNDFQKGDIAEGYSVSREKKESFPLTVTSAQKNPTAFYLCASNRGAGNEQFFGPGTRLTVL.

V gene TRBV7-6 combines with J gene TRBJ2-7; 11 bases fit TRBD2. With V trimmed by 1 base and J by 5 bases, 7 bases remained unmatched. Per germline, CDR1 SGHVS and CDR2 FNYEAQ. The CDR3 is made up of 16 amino acids. CDR3 DNA: TGTGCCAGCAGCTTAGAAGTTAGCGGGGGGGCCGACGAGCAGTACTTC. Its translation is CASSLEVSGGADEQYF.

The J gene is TRBJ2-6, the V gene TRBV28, with D perhaps TRBD1 (6 bases). Germline V CDR1 and CDR2: MDHEN, SYDVKM. The CDR3 consists of 16 residues. Trimming removed 5 bases from V and 0 bases from J, with 11 bases in between. The CDR3 loop reads CASSPDRSSGANVLTF. CDR3 DNA sequence: TGTGCCAGCAGTCCCGACAGGTCCTCTGGGGCCAACGTCCTGACTTTC.

This chain connects TRBV2 to TRBJ1-3; D is uncertain. The CDR3 runs to 12 residues. The germline V and J ends were trimmed by 7 bases and 5 bases, with 9 bases remaining between them. The germline gives CDR1 SNHLY, CDR2 FYNNEI. The CDR3 sequence: CASIFGRNTIYF. In DNA, the CDR3 is TGTGCCAGCATTTTTGGCCGAAACACCATATATTTT.

The chain recombines TRBV5-3 with TRBJ2-1, with 9 bases identical to TRBD1. TRBV5-3 carries the ORF label, with uncertain function. This CDR3 comprises 14 residues. V shed 5 bases and J 0 bases; nucleotides not matched to a gene: 0. CDR3 loop: CARRTGGSYNEQFF. Here the CDR3 DNA reads TGTGCCAGAAGGACAGGGGGCTCCTACAATGAGCAGTTCTTC.